The 16 T cell receptor beta chains in this list originate from one sample, sequenced in a study of control samples from healthy donors and cancer patients (dated by TCRdb to 2018 to 2021). Library generation was performed with the immunoSEQ multiplex PCR assay. What TCRdb holds here is the immuneACCESS table cut down to in-frame rearrangements. Part of the clones is not present; checked against another copy, under half of the missing clones reflect an unresolved V gene, and the others are unexplained. The sample table lists more than 150,000 clones, 93% of them with a count of one. The biggest ten clones account for 2.4% of the sample. The sequencing input was blood. The receptors derive from a middle-aged man in good health.

This chain links TRBV27 with TRBJ2-6, with 11 bases lining up with TRBD2. Looked up from germline, CDR1 is MNHEY and CDR2 is SMNVEV (reference sequence). With 5 bases clipped from V and 0 bases from J, the junction kept 6 bases outside the gene matches. The CDR3 totals 18 residues. The DNA for the CDR3 is TGTGCCAGCAGTCCCCGACTAGCGGGAAGCTCTGGGGCCAACGTCCTGACTTTC. It yields the protein CASSPRLAGSSGANVLTF.

The rearrangement links TRBV6-6 to TRBJ1-5; TRBD1 aligns across 7 bases. The CDR3 has 15 residues. V gave up 6 bases and J gave up 2 bases; unmatched junction bases: 7. The V gene's germline CDR1 is MNHNY and CDR2 SVGAGI (reference sequence). The CDR3 region is CASSSGDSRNQPQHF. The CDR3, as DNA: TGTGCCAGCAGCTCCGGGGACAGCCGCAATCAGCCCCAGCATTTT.

This clone was seen only once. This chain links TRBV7-2 with TRBJ2-5, with 7 bases fitting TRBD2. The trim removed 1 base at V and 5 bases at J, leaving 4 bases unmatched. There are 14 residues in the CDR3. Germline CDR1 and CDR2: SGHTA and FQGNSA. The chain's CDR3 is CASSLDSGFETQYF. CDR3 DNA: TGTGCCAGCAGCTTAGATAGCGGGTTTGAGACCCAGTACTTC.

The chain uses TRBV11-2 and TRBJ2-2; weak D call: TRBD2 (5 bases). Germline V gene lookup returns CDR1 SGHAT and CDR2 FQNNGV. The V end lost 2 bases, the J end lost 5 bases, and 12 bases lay between the germline ends. The CDR3 runs 15 residues. CDR3 coding DNA: TGTGCCAGCAGCTTATACCCCCCGGGGACCGGGGAGCTGTTTTTT. This gives the protein CASSLYPPGTGELFF.

This clone was seen only once. The chain joins TRBV6-4 to TRBJ2-4; no clear D gene. The V and J ends lost 2 bases and 0 bases respectively, with 14 bases between them. CDR1 and CDR2 (germline): MRHNA, SNTAGT. The CDR3 is 17 amino acids. CDR3 sequence: CASSDHNRMQAKNIQYF. The CDR3 region has the DNA TGTGCCAGCAGTGACCATAACAGAATGCAAGCCAAAAACATTCAGTACTTC.

The chain couples TRBV2 to TRBJ2-5, with a possible D match to TRBD1 (6 bases). Germline assignment: CDR1 SNHLY and CDR2 FYNNEI. V was clipped by 3 bases and J by 5 bases, with 19 bases between them. The length of the CDR3 is 16 residues. This chain's CDR3 is CASSDGMRATGETQYF. The DNA of the CDR3 is TGTGCCAGCAGTGACGGGATGAGGGCCACAGGGGAGACCCAGTACTTC.

This clone was seen a handful of times. The rearrangement joins TRBV6-4 to TRBJ2-7, with a tentative D call TRBD1 (6 bases). Germline V gene sequence: CDR1 MRHNA, CDR2 SNTAGT. Trimming pared 6 bases from V and 7 bases from J, leaving 19 bases between. CDR3 length equals 14 residues. The CDR3 loop is CASSPEKGVGEQYF. The DNA of the CDR3 is TGTGCCAGCAGCCCCGAAAAGGGGGTAGGGGAGCAGTACTTC.

Worth noting for this clone: Sequence at one end of the junction differs from germline and may be a read error. The rearrangement links TRBV29-1 to TRBJ2-7; TRBD1 matches 9 bases. This CDR3 has 13 residues. Germline CDR1 reads SQVTM; CDR2 reads ANQGSEA. CDR3 bases: TGCAGCGTTGAGGGGGACAGGGACTACGAGCAGTATTTC. It is translated as CSVEGDRDYEQYF.

The rearrangement links TRBV10-1 to TRBJ2-2; 11 nucleotides agree with TRBD2. J lost 4 bases, V lost 5 bases, and 9 bases had no gene match. From germline, CDR1 is WNHNN and CDR2 SYGVQD (reference sequence). CDR3 length: 17 residues. DNA of the CDR3: TGCGCCAGCAGTTCGTATGGGACTAGCGGTGCCACCGGGGAGCTGTTTTTT. It yields the protein CASSSYGTSGATGELFF.

DNA for the CDR3: TGTGCCAGCAGTGAAAGGCCGACAGGGAGGAATGAGCAGTTCTTC. Protein: CASSERPTGRNEQFF. The V gene is TRBV2, the J gene TRBJ2-1, with a weak D call TRBD1 (7 bases). The CDR3 is 15 residues long. Trimming took off 2 bases at V and 7 bases at J, with 15 bases between the two ends. In germline, CDR1 is SNHLY, CDR2 FYNNEI.

This sequence joins TRBV5-1 and TRBJ2-5; 13 positions match TRBD2. V dropped 4 bases and J dropped 5; count of bases not matched to a gene: 14. The length of the CDR3 is 18 residues. Germline CDR1 reads SGHRS; CDR2 reads YFSETQ. The CDR3 nucleotides are TGCGCCAGCAGCCCTACTACTAGCGGGAGGGCCTCTAAGGAGACCCAGTACTTC. It translates to CASSPTTSGRASKETQYF.

The chain combines TRBV2 with TRBJ1-1; D is perhaps TRBD1 (5 bases). Germline assignment: CDR1 SNHLY and CDR2 FYNNEI. The CDR3 runs to 14 residues. V lost 2 bases to trimming and J lost 6 bases, with 13 bases between them. The CDR3 coding sequence is TGTGCCAGCAGTGAAATGGGGGTTGGGTCTGAAGCTTTCTTT. It encodes CASSEMGVGSEAFF.

The chain couples TRBV4-1 to TRBJ2-1; D gene uncertain. Germline loops: CDR1 MGHRA, CDR2 YSYEKL. V shed 0 bases and J shed 10 bases, with 7 bases lying between them. This CDR3 is built from 12 residues. The CDR3 reads CASSQEIGEQFF. The DNA for the CDR3 is TGCGCCAGCAGCCAAGAAATCGGGGAGCAGTTCTTC.

The chain carries TRBV24-1 and TRBJ1-2; D is unclear. Germline CDR1 and CDR2: KGHDR and SFDVKD. V was cut by 4 bases and J by 4 bases, with 18 bases left in between. This CDR3 is built from 16 residues. This chain's CDR3 is CATSEPEGPEGYGYTF. CDR3 nucleotide sequence: TGTGCCACCAGTGAACCAGAAGGACCGGAGGGCTATGGCTACACCTTC.

This chain links TRBV30 with TRBJ1-1; D may be TRBD1 (5 bases). With 4 bases removed from V and 0 bases from J, the gap between germline ends came to 9 bases. The CDR3 totals 13 residues. CDR1 is GTSNPN, CDR2 SVGIG, per germline (reference sequence). CDR3 sequence: CAWTGDLNTEAFF. As DNA, the CDR3 is TGTGCCTGGACGGGGGATTTGAACACTGAAGCTTTCTTT.

The chain carries TRBV5-1 and TRBJ1-2; D is perhaps TRBD1 (5 bases). Trimming removed 1 base at V and 10 bases at J, with 14 bases between. Germline V gives CDR1 SGHRS, CDR2 YFSETQ. This CDR3 spans 13 amino acids. The CDR3 region is CASSLMGDSSYTF. As DNA, the CDR3 is TGCGCCAGCAGCTTGATGGGTGACAGTTCCTACACCTTC.